This TCR beta chain was captured in a study of shared T cell receptors in the human thymus. Sequencing was performed with immunoSEQ multiplex PCR; in TCRdb, only in-frame clones are kept and a portion is missing. The table shows hundreds of thousands of clones, with 70% to 90% occurring only once. The CDR3 has 13 amino acids. Trimming took off 6 bases at V and 12 bases at J, with 17 bases between the two ends. Germline CDR1 is MNHNS and CDR2 is SASEGT. This same sample was also part of a study on human thymus T cells. From that report: Resections that were taken during corrective heart surgery supplied the thymus tissue. Repertoires sampled from thymus and blood appeared biased in V and J gene usage. Thymic repertoires overlap heavily among unrelated individuals, related research has reported.

This receptor was taken from a boy younger than two with a congenital heart defect. The sequenced material came from thymocytes. This chain links TRBV6-1 with TRBJ1-4; D is possibly TRBD1 (6 bases). The chain's CDR3 is CASRGVGGLQLFF. Here the CDR3 DNA reads TGTGCCAGCAGAGGGGTCGGGGGGCTTCAACTGTTTTTT.